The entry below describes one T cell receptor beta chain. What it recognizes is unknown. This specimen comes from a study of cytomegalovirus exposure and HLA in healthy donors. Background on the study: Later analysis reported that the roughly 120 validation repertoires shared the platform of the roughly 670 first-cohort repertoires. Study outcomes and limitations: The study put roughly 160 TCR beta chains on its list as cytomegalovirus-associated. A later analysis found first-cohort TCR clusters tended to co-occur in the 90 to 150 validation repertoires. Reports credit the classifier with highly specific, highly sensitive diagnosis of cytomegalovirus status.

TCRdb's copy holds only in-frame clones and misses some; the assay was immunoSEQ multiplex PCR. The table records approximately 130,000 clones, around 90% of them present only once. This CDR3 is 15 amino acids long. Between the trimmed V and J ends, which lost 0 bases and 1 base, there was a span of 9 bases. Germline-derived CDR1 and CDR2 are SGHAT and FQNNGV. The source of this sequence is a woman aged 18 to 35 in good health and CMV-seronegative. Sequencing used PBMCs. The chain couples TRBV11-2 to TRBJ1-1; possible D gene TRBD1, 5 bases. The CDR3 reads CASSLEGLTNTEAFF. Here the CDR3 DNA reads TGTGCCAGCAGCTTAGAGGGACTCACGAACACTGAAGCTTTCTTT.